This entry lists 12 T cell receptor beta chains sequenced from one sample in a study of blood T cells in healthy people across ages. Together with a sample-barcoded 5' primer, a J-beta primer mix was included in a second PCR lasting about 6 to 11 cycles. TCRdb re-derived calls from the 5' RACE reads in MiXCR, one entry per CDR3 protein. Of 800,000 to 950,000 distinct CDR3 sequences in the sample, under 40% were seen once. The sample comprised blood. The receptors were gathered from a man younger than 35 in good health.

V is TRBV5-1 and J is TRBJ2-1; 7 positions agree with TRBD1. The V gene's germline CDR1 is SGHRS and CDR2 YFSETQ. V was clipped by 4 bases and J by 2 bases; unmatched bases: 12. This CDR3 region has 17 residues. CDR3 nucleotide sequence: TGCGCCAGCAGCGGTGGATCCGGGACAGAGACCTACAATGAGCAGTTCTTC. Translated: CASSGGSGTETYNEQFF.

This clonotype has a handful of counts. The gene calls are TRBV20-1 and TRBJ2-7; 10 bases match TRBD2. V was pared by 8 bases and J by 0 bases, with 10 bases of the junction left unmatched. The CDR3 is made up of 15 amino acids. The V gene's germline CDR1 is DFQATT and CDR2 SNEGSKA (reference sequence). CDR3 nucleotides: TGCAGTACGCCGGGACTAGCGCTTAGCTCCTACGAGCAGTACTTC. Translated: CSTPGLALSSYEQYF.

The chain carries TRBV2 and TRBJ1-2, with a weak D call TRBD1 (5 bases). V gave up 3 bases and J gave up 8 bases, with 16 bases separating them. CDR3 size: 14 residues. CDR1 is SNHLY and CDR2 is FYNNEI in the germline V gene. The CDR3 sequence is CASSETQGGRGYTF. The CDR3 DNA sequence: TGTGCCAGCAGTGAGACGCAGGGAGGGAGAGGCTACACCTTC.

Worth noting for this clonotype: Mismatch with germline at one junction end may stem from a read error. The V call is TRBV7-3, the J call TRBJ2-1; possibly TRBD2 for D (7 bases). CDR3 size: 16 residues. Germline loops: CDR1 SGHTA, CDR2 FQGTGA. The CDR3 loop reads CVSSLIRGGPNNEQFF. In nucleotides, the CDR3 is TGTGTCAGCAGCTTAATAAGGGGGGGGCCGAACAATGAGCAGTTCTTC.

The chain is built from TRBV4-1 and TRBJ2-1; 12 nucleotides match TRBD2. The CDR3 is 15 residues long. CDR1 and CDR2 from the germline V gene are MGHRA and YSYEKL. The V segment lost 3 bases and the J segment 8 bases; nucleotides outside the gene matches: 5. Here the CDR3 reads CASSHLAGGQDEQFF. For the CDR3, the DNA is TGCGCCAGCAGCCATCTAGCGGGAGGGCAGGATGAGCAGTTCTTC.

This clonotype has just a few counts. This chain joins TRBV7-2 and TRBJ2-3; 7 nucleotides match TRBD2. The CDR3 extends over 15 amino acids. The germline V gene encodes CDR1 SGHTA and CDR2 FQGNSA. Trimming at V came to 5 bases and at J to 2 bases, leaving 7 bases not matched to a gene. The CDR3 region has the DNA TGTGCCAGCAGCCCGTGGGGGGGGGTCACAGATACGCAGTATTTT. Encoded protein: CASSPWGGVTDTQYF.

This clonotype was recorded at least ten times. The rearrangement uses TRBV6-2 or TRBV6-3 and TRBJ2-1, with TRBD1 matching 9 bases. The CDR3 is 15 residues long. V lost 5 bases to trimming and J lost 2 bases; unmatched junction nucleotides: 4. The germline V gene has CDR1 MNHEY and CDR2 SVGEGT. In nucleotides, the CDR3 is TGTGCCAGCAGTATCCGGGACAGGGCCTACAATGAGCAGTTCTTC. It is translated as CASSIRDRAYNEQFF.

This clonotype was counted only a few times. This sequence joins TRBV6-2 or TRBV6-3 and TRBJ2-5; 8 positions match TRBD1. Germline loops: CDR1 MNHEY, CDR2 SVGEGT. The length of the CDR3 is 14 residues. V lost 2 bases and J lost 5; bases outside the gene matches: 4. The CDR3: CASSYPDREETQYF. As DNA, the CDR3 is TGTGCCAGCAGTTACCCGGACAGGGAGGAGACCCAGTACTTC.

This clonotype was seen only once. CDR3 protein: CSVEGGMGELFF. The CDR3 nucleotides are TGCAGCGTTGAAGGGGGGATGGGGGAGCTGTTTTTT. This chain uses TRBV29-1 with TRBJ2-2; D tentatively reads TRBD1 or TRBD2 (5 bases each). The CDR3 loop spans 12 amino acids. From germline, CDR1 is SQVTM and CDR2 ANQGSEA. With 1 base removed from V and 8 bases from J, the gap between germline ends came to 8 bases.

The DNA for the CDR3 is TGTGCCTGGAGTGCAGATTTCAATCAGCCCCAGCATTTT. This gives the protein CAWSADFNQPQHF. This chain joins TRBV30 and TRBJ1-5; D not resolved. The CDR3 is 13 amino acids. V dropped 1 base and J dropped 3 bases, with 7 bases sitting between them. Germline CDR1 reads GTSNPN; CDR2 reads SVGIG (reference sequence).

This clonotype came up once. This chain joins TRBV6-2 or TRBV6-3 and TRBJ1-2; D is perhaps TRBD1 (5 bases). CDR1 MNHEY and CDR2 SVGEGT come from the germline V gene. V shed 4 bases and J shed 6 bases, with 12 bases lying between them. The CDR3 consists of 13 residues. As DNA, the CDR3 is TGTGCCAGCAGTTCCGGACAAATCCATGGCTACACCTTC. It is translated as CASSSGQIHGYTF.

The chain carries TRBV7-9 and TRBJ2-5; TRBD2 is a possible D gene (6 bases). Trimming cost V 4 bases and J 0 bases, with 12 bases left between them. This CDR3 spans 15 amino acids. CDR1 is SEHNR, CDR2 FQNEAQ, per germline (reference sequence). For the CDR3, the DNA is TGTGCCAGCAGCTGGGGACTGGAGTACCAAGAGACCCAGTACTTC. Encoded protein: CASSWGLEYQETQYF.